The clone carrying this T cell receptor beta chain was observed a few times. What it binds is not known. Trimming removed 5 bases from V and 8 bases from J; junction bases left unmatched: 15. This CDR3 has 17 residues. Germline V gene sequence: CDR1 SGHVS, CDR2 FNYEAQ. The data were obtained in a study of CD8+ T cells in alopecia areata. The treatment is: oral pan-JAK inhibitor, 5-10 mg twice daily. Peripheral blood and lesional scalp punch biopsies came from alopecia areata patients. Sorting of PBMCs yielded the CD4+ and CD8+ T cells. The study, taken as a whole, reports: Many expanded lesional clones persisted in scalp and blood during tofacitinib treatment. Scalp clonality and expanded CD8+ clones among the top 100 were significantly decreased by tofacitinib.

The sequencing template was cDNA reverse transcribed from extracted RNA. Here immunoSEQ multiplex PCR was the method, and the copy in TCRdb shows in-frame clones only, minus some. The sample carries around 300,000 clones, roughly 63% recorded once. The sequence was collected from a human donor with alopecia areata. The chain links TRBV7-6 to TRBJ1-4, with 9 bases aligning to TRBD1. This specimen consisted of CD4+ T cells sorted from blood, obtained at roughly week 53, from a patient treated with tofacitinib. CDR3: CASSRGQGWSFREKLFF. DNA for the CDR3: TGTGCCAGCAGCCGGGGACAGGGTTGGAGCTTCCGGGAAAAACTGTTTTTT.